This TCR beta chain appears in the sequencing data of a study of CD8 T cells in ankylosing spondylitis. The trim removed 4 bases at V and 0 bases at J, leaving 4 bases unmatched. Germline V CDR1 and CDR2: SGHRS, YFSETQ. This CDR3 has 14 amino acids. As the method for making TCR beta libraries, quantitative 5'-RACE with molecular barcodes was used. Each CDR3 protein is one row after TCRdb ran MiXCR on the 5' RACE reads. Of roughly 200,000 distinct CDR3 sequences listed, roughly 26% are singletons. Study results and limitations: Disease-linked clones were reportedly significantly enriched in matched ankylosing spondylitis synovial fluid. Both synovial fluid and blood in reactive arthritis had previously been reported to carry some motif variants. Characteristic, it appeared, of ankylosing spondylitis blood was a TCR beta motif of roughly eight highly homologous variants.

In its sample, this clonotype was seen many times. No antigen is known for it. The rearrangement joins TRBV5-1 to TRBJ2-7; 7 bases are a match to TRBD1. The sequenced sample consisted of blood, either unsorted or a sorted T cell fraction (not recorded which). The sequence was obtained from a male donor with ankylosing spondylitis or in good health (not recorded which). CDR3 DNA sequence: TGCGCCAGCAGCAAGGGACAGAGCTCCTACGAGCAGTACTTC. This sequence encodes CASSKGQSSYEQYF.